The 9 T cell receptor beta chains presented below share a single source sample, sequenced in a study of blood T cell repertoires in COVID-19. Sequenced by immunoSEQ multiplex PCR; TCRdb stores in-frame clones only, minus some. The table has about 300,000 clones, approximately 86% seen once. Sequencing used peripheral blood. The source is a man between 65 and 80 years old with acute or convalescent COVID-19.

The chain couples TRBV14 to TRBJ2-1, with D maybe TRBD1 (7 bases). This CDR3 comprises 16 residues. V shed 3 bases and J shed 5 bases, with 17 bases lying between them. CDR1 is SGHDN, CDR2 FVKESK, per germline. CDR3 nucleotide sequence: TGTGCCAGCAGCCAGTGGGGGCAGGGGGGACACAATGAGCAGTTCTTC. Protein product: CASSQWGQGGHNEQFF.

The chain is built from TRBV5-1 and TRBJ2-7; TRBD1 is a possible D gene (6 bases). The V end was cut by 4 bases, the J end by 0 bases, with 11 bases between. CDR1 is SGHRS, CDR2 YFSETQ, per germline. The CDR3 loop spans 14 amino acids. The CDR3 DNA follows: TGCGCCAGCAGCCGCGACAGGAGCTCCTACGAGCAGTACTTC. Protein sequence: CASSRDRSSYEQYF.

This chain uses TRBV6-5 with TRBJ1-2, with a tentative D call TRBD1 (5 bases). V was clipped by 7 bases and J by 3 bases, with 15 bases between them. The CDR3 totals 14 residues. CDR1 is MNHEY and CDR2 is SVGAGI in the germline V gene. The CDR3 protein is CASTSPGRYYGYTF. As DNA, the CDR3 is TGTGCCAGCACCTCTCCAGGGCGGTACTATGGCTACACCTTC.

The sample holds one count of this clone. CDR3: CSASRLDTDTQYF. The CDR3 nucleotides are TGCAGTGCTAGTCGGCTAGACACAGATACGCAGTATTTT. The gene calls are TRBV20-1 and TRBJ2-3, with D unresolved. CDR1 is DFQATT, CDR2 SNEGSKA, per germline (reference sequence). V shed 3 bases and J shed 2 bases, with 9 bases lying between them. CDR3 length: 13 residues.

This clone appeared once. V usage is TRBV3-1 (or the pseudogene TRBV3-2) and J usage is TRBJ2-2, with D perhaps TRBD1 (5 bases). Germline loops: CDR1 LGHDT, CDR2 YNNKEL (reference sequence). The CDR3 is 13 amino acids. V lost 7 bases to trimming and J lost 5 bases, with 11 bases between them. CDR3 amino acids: CASTVQVTGELFF. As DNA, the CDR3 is TGTGCCAGCACCGTACAGGTTACCGGGGAGCTGTTTTTT.

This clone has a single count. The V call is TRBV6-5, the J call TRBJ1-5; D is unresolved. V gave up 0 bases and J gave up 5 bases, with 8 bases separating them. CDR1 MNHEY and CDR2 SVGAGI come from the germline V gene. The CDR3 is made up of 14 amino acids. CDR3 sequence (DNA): TGTGCCAGCAGTTACTCACCGGGAGATCAGCCCCAGCATTTT. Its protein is CASSYSPGDQPQHF.

CDR3 loop: CASSQSPQGTQPQHF. The CDR3 DNA is TGTGCCAGCAGCCAATCCCCACAGGGTACTCAGCCCCAGCATTTT. V is TRBV16 and J is TRBJ1-5, with D tentatively TRBD1 (6 bases). The CDR3 is 15 amino acids. Looked up from germline, CDR1 is KGHSY and CDR2 is FQNENV. V was clipped by 0 bases and J by 6 bases, with 12 bases between them.

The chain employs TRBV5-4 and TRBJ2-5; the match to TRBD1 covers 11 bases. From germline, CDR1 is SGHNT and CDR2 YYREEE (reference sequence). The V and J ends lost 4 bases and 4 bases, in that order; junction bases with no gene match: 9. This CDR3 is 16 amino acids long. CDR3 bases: TGTGCCAGCAGCGGCAGAGGACAGGGGGCAGGAGAGACCCAGTACTTC. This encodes CASSGRGQGAGETQYF.

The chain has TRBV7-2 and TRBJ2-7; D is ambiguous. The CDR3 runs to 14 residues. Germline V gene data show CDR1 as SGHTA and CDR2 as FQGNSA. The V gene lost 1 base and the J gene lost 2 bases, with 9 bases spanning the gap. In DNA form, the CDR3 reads TGTGCCAGCAGCTTAGTACTGCCCGCCTACGAGCAGTACTTC. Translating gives CASSLVLPAYEQYF.